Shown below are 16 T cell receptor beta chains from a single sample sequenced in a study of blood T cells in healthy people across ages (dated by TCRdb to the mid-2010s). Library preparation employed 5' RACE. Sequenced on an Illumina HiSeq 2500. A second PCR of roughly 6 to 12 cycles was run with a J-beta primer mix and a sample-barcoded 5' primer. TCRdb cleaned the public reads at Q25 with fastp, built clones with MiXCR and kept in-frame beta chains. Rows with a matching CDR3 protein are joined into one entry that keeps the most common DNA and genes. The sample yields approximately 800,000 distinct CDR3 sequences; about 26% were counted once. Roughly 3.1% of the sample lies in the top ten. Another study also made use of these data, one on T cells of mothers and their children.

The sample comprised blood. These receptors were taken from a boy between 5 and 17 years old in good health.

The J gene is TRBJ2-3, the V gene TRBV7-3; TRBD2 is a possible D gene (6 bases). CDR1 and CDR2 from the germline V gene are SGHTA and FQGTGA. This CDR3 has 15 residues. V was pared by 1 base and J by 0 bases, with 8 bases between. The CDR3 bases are TGTGCCAGCAGCTTAAGCAGCGGGAGCACAGATACGCAGTATTTT. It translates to CASSLSSGSTDTQYF.

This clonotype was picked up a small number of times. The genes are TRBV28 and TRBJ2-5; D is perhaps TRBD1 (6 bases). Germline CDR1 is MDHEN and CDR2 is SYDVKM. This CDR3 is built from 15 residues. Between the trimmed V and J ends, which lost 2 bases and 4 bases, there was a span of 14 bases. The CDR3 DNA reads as TGTGCCAGCAGTTTAGAAACAGGGTCTAGAGAGACCCAGTACTTC. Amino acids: CASSLETGSRETQYF.

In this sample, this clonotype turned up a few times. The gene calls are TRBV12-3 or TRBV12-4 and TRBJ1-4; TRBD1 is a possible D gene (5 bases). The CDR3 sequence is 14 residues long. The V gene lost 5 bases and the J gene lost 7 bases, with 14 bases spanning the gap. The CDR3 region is CASSLQGEGEKLFF. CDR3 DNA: TGTGCCAGCAGTCTTCAAGGGGAAGGTGAAAAACTGTTTTTT.

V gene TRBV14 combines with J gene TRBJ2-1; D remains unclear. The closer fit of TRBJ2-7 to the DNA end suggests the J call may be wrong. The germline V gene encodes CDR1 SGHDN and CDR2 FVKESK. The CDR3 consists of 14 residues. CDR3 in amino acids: CASSPRQVTYEQYF. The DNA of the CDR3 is TGTGCCAGCAGCCCACGCCAGGTTACCTACGAGCAGTACTTC.

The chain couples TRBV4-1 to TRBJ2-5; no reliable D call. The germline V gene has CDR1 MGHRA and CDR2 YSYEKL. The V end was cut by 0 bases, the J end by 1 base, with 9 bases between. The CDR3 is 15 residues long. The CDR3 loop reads CASSQESAAQETQYF. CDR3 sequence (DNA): TGCGCCAGCAGCCAAGAATCGGCAGCCCAAGAGACCCAGTACTTC.

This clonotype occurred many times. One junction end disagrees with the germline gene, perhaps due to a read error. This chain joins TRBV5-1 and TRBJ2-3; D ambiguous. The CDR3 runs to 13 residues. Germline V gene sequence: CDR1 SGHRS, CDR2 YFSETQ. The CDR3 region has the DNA TGTGCCAGCTCGGCAGGAGGCACAGATACGCAGTATTTT. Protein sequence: CASSAGGTDTQYF.

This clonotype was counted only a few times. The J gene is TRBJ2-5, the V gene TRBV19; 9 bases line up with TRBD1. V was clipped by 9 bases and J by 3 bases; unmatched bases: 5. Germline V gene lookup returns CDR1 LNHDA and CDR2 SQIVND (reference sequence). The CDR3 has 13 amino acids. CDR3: CASTRTGEETQYF. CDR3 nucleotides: TGTGCCAGCACCCGGACAGGGGAAGAGACCCAGTACTTC.

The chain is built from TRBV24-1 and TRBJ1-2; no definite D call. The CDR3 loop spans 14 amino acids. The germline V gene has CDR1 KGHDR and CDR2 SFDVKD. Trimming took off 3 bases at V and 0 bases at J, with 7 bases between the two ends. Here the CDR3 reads CATSDPSPNYGYTF. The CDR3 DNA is TGTGCCACCAGTGATCCTAGTCCTAACTATGGCTACACCTTC.

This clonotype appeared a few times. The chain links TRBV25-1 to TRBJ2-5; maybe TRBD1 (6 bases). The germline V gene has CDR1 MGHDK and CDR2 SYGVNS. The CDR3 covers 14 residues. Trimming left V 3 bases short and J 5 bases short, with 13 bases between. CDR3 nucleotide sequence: TGTGCCAGCAGTGATCGGTGGGGGCGGGAGACCCAGTACTTC. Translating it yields CASSDRWGRETQYF.

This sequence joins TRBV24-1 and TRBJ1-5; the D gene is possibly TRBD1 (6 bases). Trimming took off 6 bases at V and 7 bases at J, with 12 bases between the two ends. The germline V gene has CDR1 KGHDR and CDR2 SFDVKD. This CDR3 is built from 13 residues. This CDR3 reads CATSSGGGQPQHF. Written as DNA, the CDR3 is TGTGCCACCAGTTCCGGGGGCGGGCAGCCCCAGCATTTT.

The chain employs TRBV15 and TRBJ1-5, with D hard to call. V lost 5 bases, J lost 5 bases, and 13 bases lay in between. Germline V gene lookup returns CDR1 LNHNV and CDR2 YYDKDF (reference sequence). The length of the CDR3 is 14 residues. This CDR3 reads CATSRSPPDQPQHF. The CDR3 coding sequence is TGTGCCACCAGCCGCAGTCCTCCCGATCAGCCCCAGCATTTT.

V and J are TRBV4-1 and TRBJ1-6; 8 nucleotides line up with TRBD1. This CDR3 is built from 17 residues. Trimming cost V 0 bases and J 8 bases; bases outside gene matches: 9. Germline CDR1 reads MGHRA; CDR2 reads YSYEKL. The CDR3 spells CASSQDHWTGKHSPLHF. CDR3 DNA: TGCGCCAGCAGCCAAGATCACTGGACAGGGAAGCATTCACCCCTCCACTTT.

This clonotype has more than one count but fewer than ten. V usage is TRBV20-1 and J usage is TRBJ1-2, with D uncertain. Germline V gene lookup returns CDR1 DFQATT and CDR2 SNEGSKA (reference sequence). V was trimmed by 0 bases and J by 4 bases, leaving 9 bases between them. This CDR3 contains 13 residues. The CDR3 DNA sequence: TGCAGTGCTAGAGAAGACCTTATCTATGGCTACACCTTC. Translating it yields CSAREDLIYGYTF.

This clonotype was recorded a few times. Here the CDR3 DNA reads TGTGCCAGCAGTTTATTCAATACCGGATCAGCAGATACGCAGTATTTT. Translating gives CASSLFNTGSADTQYF. The chain joins TRBV12-3 or TRBV12-4 to TRBJ2-3; D not certain. The V end was cut by 2 bases, the J end by 4 bases, with 16 bases between. The CDR3 is 16 amino acids.

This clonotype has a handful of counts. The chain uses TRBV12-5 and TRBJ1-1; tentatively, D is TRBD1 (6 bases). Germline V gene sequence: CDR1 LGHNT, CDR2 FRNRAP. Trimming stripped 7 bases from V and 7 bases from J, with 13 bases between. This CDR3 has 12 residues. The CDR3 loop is CASAGGQIEAFF. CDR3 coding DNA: TGTGCTAGTGCCGGGGGGCAGATTGAAGCTTTCTTT.

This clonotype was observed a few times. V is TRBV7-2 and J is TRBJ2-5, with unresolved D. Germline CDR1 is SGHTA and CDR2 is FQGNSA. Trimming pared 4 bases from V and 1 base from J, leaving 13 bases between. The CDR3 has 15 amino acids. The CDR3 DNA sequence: TGTGCCAGCAGCTGGAGCTCCGGACGCCAAGAGACCCAGTACTTC. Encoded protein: CASSWSSGRQETQYF.